This T cell receptor (beta chain) was captured in a study of T-cell memory formation after mild COVID-19. Whole-study findings and limits: What remained unconfirmed was the SARS-CoV-2 specificity of second-wave clones peaking on day 37. Clones that shrank (day 15 to 85) were balanced CD4/CD8, whereas later expanders leaned CD4+. CD8+ contracting clones occupied EMRA, while CD4+ ones occupied mainly CM and EM.

TCRdb reprocessed the 5' RACE reads via MiXCR and lists one record per CDR3 protein. The sample holds some 290,000 distinct CDR3 sequences, roughly 15% seen once. This clonotype was seen a handful of times. Antigen: not known. The ends were cut back, 5 bases at V and 6 bases at J, with 8 bases in the middle. Germline values: CDR1 SEHNR, CDR2 FQNEAQ (reference sequence). This CDR3 has 12 residues. The chain has TRBV7-9 and TRBJ1-5, with D uncertain. Sequenced sample: PBMCs or a T cell subset sorted from them (not recorded which). The receptor comes from a man younger than 35 who had mild COVID-19 (a few samples of this study predate the infection). Cell type and time point are not known. The CDR3 is CASSPGSQPQHF. The CDR3 nucleotides are TGTGCCAGCAGCCCCGGGAGTCAGCCCCAGCATTTT.